The entry below describes one T cell receptor beta chain. Its antigen remains unidentified. This sample was taken from a study of T cells expressing NK-cell markers. Points from the study as a whole: Among CD8+ T cells from several donors, dominant NKG2C+ clonotypes accounted for 1.0-7.0%. In a few donors, dominant clonotypes made up roughly 28.3-65% of CD3+CD56-NKG2C+ cells.

TCR beta libraries carry UMIs added by 5'RACE template switching. Each CDR3 protein gets one entry in TCRdb, which reprocessed the 5' RACE reads and gives no DNA. This table holds over 120,000 distinct CDR3 sequences. This sequence was found in a young man in good health. The sample comprised blood T cells: a sorted CD56 or NKG2C T cell subset, CD4+ or CD8+ T cells, or bulk PBMC T cells (not recorded which).

The CDR3 loop is CAISAGTGGYNEQFF. This chain uses TRBV10-3 with TRBJ2-1; the TRBD1 assignment by TCRdb is unverifiable without DNA. The germline V gene encodes CDR1 ENHRY and CDR2 SYGVKD. The CDR3 totals 15 residues.